Each of the 12 T cell receptor beta chains below was sequenced from the same sample in a study of cytomegalovirus exposure and HLA in healthy donors. The PCR contained 60 Vbeta and 13 Jbeta primers. Sequenced by immunoSEQ multiplex PCR; TCRdb stores in-frame clones only, minus some. The sample contains fewer than 150,000 clones, more than 60% of which appear only once. Material: PBMCs. The receptors here all came from a woman aged 40-49 years in good health and CMV-seropositive.

CDR3 residues: CASSEAGFSGGRGYTF. CDR3 bases: TGTGCCAGCAGTGAAGCGGGTTTTTCAGGGGGCAGAGGCTACACCTTC. The genes are TRBV6-1 and TRBJ1-2; 8 bases align to TRBD1. Germline V lookup: CDR1 MNHNS, CDR2 SASEGT. The V and J ends lost 0 bases and 8 bases, in that order; junction bases with no gene match: 11. CDR3 length equals 16 residues.

J is TRBJ2-1 and V is TRBV29-1, with 9 positions matching TRBD2. CDR1 and CDR2 (germline): SQVTM, ANQGSEA. The J segment lost 7 bases and the V segment lost 5 bases, leaving 6 bases of the junction unmatched. CDR3 length: 13 residues. This chain's CDR3 is CSVSRGGDNEQFF. DNA of the CDR3: TGCAGCGTTTCGCGGGGGGGGGATAATGAGCAGTTCTTC.

V gene TRBV6-5 combines with J gene TRBJ2-5; TRBD1 agrees at 7 bases. Germline CDR1 and CDR2: MNHEY and SVGAGI. J lost 5 bases, V lost 0 bases, and 6 bases had no gene match. The CDR3 loop spans 15 amino acids. The CDR3 region has the DNA TGTGCCAGCAGTTACTCTAGAAACAGGGGTGAGACCCAGTACTTC. It translates to CASSYSRNRGETQYF.

This chain joins TRBV7-8 and TRBJ2-1; the match to TRBD2 covers 7 bases. The CDR3 is 14 residues long. From germline, CDR1 is SGHVS and CDR2 FQNEAQ. The junction had 6 bases not matched to a gene; V was cut back by 2 bases and J by 8 bases. In nucleotides, the CDR3 is TGTGCCAGCAGCTTACTGGGGGAGGGCCATGAGCAGTTCTTC. Translation: CASSLLGEGHEQFF.

The rearrangement joins TRBV15 to TRBJ2-1; 7 bases agree with TRBD1. V trimming: 0 bases; J trimming: 0 bases; junction bases outside the gene matches: 11. The CDR3 sequence is 19 residues long. CDR1 and CDR2 (germline): LNHNV, YYDKDF (reference sequence). Here the CDR3 reads CATSRDLGTRGLSYNEQFF. The CDR3, as DNA: TGTGCCACCAGCAGAGATCTCGGGACAAGGGGGCTCTCCTACAATGAGCAGTTCTTC.

This clone has just one count. The chain has TRBV28 and TRBJ1-6; 10 nucleotides agree with TRBD1. V dropped 6 bases and J dropped 5; count of bases not matched to a gene: 4. Germline V CDR1 and CDR2: MDHEN, SYDVKM. There are 15 residues in the CDR3. CDR3 loop: CASRTGTGDNSPLHF. In DNA, the CDR3 is TGTGCCAGCAGAACAGGGACAGGGGATAATTCACCCCTCCACTTT.

The rearrangement uses TRBV4-1 and TRBJ2-5, with D possibly matching TRBD1 (5 bases). The J call may be incorrect, as the DNA end agrees better with TRBJ2-7. The CDR3 loop spans 13 amino acids. CDR1 is MGHRA and CDR2 is YSYEKL in the germline V gene. DNA of the CDR3: TGCGCCAGCAGCCATCGGCAGGGCGACGAGCAGTACTTC. Translated, it gives CASSHRQGDEQYF.

The genes are TRBV10-1 and TRBJ2-7, with 8 positions matching TRBD2. The germline gives CDR1 WNHNN, CDR2 SYGVQD (reference sequence). The CDR3 contains 11 residues. The CDR3 reads CASGDSREQYF. The CDR3 region has the DNA TGCGCTAGCGGGGACTCTCGTGAGCAGTACTTC.

The chain carries TRBV30 and TRBJ2-3; 11 bases map to TRBD2. V lost 3 bases to trimming and J lost 1 base; unmatched junction nucleotides: 0. The germline CDR1 and CDR2 sequences are GTSNPN and SVGIG (reference sequence). CDR3 length: 14 residues. The chain's CDR3 is CAWRTSGGTDTQYF. CDR3 coding DNA: TGTGCCTGGAGGACTAGCGGGGGCACAGATACGCAGTATTTT. The full variable domain, rest sourced from reference TRBV30 and TRBJ2-3, is SQTIHQWPATLVQPVGSPLSLECTVEGTSNPNLYWYRQAAGRGLQLLFYSVGIGQISSEVPQNLSASRPQDRQFILSSKKLLLSDSGFYLCAWRTSGGTDTQYFGPGTRLTVL.

The rearrangement uses TRBV19 and TRBJ2-5; D remains unclear. Germline values: CDR1 LNHDA, CDR2 SQIVND (reference sequence). V was clipped by 0 bases and J by 11 bases, with 10 bases between them. The CDR3 has 12 residues. This chain's CDR3 is CASSIDDNRQYF. CDR3 nucleotides: TGTGCCAGTAGTATAGATGACAATCGGCAGTACTTC.

The chain employs TRBV10-3 and TRBJ1-6; 9 nucleotides agree with TRBD1. Trimming removed 1 base from V and 9 bases from J; junction bases left unmatched: 4. The CDR3 is 15 residues long. Germline assignment: CDR1 ENHRY and CDR2 SYGVKD. The CDR3 reads CAISELGQGTSPLHF. The CDR3 DNA reads TGTGCCATCAGTGAGTTGGGACAGGGAACTTCACCCCTCCACTTT.

CDR3 nucleotides: TGTGCCAGAAGCTTTTGGGGACAGGGGGTAATTGGCACTGAAGCTTTCTTT. It specifies CARSFWGQGVIGTEAFF. The chain joins TRBV5-3 to TRBJ1-1, with 11 bases lining up with TRBD1. TRBV5-3 is annotated as an ORF whose role is uncertain. The CDR3 totals 17 residues. The V and J ends lost 2 bases and 4 bases, in that order; junction bases with no gene match: 10.